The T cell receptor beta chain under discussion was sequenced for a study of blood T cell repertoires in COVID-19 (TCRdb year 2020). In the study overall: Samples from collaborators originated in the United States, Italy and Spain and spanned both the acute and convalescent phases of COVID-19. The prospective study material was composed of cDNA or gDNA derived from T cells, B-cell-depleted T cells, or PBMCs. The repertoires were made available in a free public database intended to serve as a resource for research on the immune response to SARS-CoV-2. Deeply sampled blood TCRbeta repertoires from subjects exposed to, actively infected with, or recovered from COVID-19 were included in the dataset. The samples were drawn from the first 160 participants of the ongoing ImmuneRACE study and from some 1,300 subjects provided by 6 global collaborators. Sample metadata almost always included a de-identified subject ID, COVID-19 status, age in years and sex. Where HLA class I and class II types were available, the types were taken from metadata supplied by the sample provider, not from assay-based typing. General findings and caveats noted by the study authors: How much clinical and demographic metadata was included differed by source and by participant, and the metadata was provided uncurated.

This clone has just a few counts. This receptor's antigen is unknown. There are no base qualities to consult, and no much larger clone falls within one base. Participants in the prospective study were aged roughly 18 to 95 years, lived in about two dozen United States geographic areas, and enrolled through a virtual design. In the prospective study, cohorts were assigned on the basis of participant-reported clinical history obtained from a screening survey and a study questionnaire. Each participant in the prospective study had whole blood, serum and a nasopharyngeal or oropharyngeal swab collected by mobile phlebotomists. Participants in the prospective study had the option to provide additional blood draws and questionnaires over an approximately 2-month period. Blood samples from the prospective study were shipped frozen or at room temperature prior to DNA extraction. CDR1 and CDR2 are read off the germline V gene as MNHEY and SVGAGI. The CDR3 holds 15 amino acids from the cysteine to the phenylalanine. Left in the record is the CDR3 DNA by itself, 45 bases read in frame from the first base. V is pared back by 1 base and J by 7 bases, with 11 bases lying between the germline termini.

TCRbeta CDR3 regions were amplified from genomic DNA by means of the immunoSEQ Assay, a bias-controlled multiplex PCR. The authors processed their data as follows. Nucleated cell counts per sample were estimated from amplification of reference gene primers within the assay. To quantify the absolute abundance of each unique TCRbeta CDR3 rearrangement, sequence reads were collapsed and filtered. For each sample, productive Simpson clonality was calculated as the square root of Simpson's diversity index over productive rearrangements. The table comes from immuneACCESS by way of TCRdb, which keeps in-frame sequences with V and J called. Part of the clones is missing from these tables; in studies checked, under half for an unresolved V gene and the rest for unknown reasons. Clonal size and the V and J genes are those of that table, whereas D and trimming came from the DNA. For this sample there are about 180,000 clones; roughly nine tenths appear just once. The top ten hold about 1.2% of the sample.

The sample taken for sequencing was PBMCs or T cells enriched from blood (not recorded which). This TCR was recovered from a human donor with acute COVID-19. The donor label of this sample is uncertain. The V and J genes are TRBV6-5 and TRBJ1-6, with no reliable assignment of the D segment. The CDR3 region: CASSYLIRGNSPLHF. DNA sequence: TGTGCCAGCAGTTACTTAATACGAGGCAATTCACCCCTCCACTTT.